One sample yielded the 4 T cell receptor beta chains listed below, sequenced in a study of blood T cell repertoires in COVID-19. Here immunoSEQ multiplex PCR was the method, and the copy in TCRdb shows in-frame clones only, minus some. This sample carries some 450,000 clones, roughly 88% of them seen once, and the ten largest clones take roughly 12%. Material: peripheral blood. These receptors were obtained from a woman aged 50 to 60 with COVID-19, enrolled during active disease.

V and J are TRBV10-3 and TRBJ2-3, with 8 bases identical to TRBD1. Per the germline V gene, CDR1 is ENHRY and CDR2 is SYGVKD. This CDR3 comprises 14 residues. Trimming took 5 bases from V and 6 from J; bases not matched to a gene: 7. DNA of the CDR3: TGTGCCATCAGTTTAGGACAGGGAGTGGATACGCAGTATTTT. It is translated as CAISLGQGVDTQYF.

The chain combines TRBV5-5 with TRBJ2-4; the match to TRBD1 covers 9 bases. V dropped 4 bases and J dropped 0; count of bases not matched to a gene: 11. In germline, CDR1 is SGHKS, CDR2 YYEKEE (reference sequence). This CDR3 comprises 18 residues. In DNA, the CDR3 is TGTGCCAGCAGCGAAGATTACAGGGGGCATCTAGCCAAAAACATTCAGTACTTC. Translation gives CASSEDYRGHLAKNIQYF.

This clone was found once. Here the CDR3 reads CASWDRAKEAEAFF. The CDR3 DNA follows: TGTGCCAGCTGGGACAGGGCTAAAGAGGCTGAAGCTTTCTTT. V usage is TRBV2 and J usage is TRBJ1-1, with 9 positions matching TRBD1. The CDR3 covers 14 residues. The J segment lost 6 bases and the V segment lost 8 bases, leaving 10 bases of the junction unmatched. The V gene's germline CDR1 is SNHLY and CDR2 FYNNEI.

This chain connects TRBV24-1 to TRBJ2-7; no clear D. The CDR3 consists of 13 residues. Between the trimmed V and J ends, which lost 4 bases and 6 bases, there was a span of 12 bases. Germline assignment: CDR1 KGHDR and CDR2 SFDVKD. The CDR3 coding sequence is TGTGCCACCAGTGAATCCCTGGCAGGCGAGCAGTACTTC. It yields the protein CATSESLAGEQYF.